This entry concerns a single T cell receptor (beta chain). These data originate in a study of identical twins. TCRdb itself ran the 5' RACE reads through MiXCR, one entry per CDR3 protein. The sample holds 700,000 or so distinct CDR3 sequences, 21% seen once. Losses at the gene ends were 5 bases for V and 3 bases for J; bases not matched to a gene: 7. This CDR3 comprises 14 residues. The germline CDR1 and CDR2 sequences are SGHRS and YFSETQ. These same data were also listed under a study on T cells expressing NK-cell markers.

The chain couples TRBV5-1 to TRBJ2-7; 8 bases agree with TRBD1. The clonotype was recovered from a young woman in good health. The specimen was PBMCs. The CDR3 nucleotides read TGCGCCAGCAGGGATTCAGGACAGGGCTACGAGCAGTACTTC. Protein: CASRDSGQGYEQYF.